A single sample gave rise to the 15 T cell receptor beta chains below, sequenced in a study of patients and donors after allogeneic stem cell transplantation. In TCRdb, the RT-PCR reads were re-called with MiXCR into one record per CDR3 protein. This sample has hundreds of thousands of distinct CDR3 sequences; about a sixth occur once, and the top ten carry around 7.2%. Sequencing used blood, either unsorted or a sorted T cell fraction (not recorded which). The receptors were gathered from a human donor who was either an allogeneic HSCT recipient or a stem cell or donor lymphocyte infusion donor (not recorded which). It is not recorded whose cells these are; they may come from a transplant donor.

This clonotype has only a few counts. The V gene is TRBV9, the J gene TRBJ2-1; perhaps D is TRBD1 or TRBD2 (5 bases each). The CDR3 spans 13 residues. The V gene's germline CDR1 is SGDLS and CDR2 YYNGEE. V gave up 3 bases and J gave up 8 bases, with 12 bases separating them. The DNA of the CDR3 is TGTGCCAGCAGCGCACGAGAGGGGTATGAGCAGTTCTTC. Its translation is CASSAREGYEQFF.

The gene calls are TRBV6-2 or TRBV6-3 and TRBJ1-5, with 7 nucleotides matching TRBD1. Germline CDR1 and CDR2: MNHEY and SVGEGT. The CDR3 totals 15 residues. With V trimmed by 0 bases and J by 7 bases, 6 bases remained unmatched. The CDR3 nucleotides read TGTGCCAGCAGTTACTCGACAGGGAAAGGCCAGCCCCAGCATTTT. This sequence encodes CASSYSTGKGQPQHF.

The CDR3: CASSYSDRALGEKLFF. CDR3 bases: TGTGCCAGCAGTTACTCGGACCGGGCTCTAGGTGAAAAACTGTTTTTT. The genes are TRBV6-5 and TRBJ1-4; D not resolved. The CDR3 runs 16 residues. V was trimmed by 0 bases and J by 7 bases, leaving 15 bases between them. Germline lookup yields CDR1 MNHEY and CDR2 SVGAGI.

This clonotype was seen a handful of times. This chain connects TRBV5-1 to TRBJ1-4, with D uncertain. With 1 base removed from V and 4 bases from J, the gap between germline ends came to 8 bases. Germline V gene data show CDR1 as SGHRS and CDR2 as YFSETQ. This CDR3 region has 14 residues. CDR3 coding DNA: TGCGCCAGCAGCTTGAACAGCCTTAATGAAAAACTGTTTTTT. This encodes CASSLNSLNEKLFF.

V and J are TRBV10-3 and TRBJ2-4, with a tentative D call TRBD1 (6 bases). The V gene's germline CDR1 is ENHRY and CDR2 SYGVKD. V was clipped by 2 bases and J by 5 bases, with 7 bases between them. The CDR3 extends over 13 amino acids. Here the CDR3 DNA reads TGTGCCATCAGTGAGCGGACAGAAAACATTCAGTACTTC. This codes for CAISERTENIQYF.

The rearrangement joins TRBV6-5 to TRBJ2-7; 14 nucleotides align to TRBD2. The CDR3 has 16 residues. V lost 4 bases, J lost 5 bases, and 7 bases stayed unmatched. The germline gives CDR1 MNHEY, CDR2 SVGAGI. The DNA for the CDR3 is TGTGCCAGCAGTTTCCGGACTAGCGGGGGGAACCACGAGCAGTACTTC. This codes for CASSFRTSGGNHEQYF.

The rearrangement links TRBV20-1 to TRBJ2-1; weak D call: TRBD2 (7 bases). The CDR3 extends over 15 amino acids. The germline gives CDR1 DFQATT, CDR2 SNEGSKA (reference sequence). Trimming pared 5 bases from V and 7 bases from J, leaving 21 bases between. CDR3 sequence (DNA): TGCAGTGCTTCCCGAAGGGGGGAGGGCCAGAATGAGCAGTTCTTC. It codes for CSASRRGEGQNEQFF.

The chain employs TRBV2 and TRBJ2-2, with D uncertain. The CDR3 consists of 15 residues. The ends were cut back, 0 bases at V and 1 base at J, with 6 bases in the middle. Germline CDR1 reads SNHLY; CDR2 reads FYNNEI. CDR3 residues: CASSEAPKNTGELFF. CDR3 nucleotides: TGTGCCAGCAGTGAAGCCCCCAAGAACACCGGGGAGCTGTTTTTT.

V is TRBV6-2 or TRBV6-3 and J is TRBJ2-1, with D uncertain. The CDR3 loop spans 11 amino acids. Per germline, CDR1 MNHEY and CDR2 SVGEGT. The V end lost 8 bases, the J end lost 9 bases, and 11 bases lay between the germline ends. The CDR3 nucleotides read TGTGCCAGCTCACGCGTCTTTGAGCAGTTCTTC. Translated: CASSRVFEQFF.

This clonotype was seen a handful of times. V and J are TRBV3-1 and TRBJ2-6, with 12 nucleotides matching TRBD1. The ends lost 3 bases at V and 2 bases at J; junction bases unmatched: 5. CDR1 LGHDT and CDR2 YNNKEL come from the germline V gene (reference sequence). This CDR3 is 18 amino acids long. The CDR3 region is CASSQAGTGGAGANVLTF. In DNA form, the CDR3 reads TGTGCCAGCAGCCAGGCCGGGACAGGGGGCGCTGGGGCCAACGTCCTGACTTTC.

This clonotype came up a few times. The CDR3 DNA reads TGTGCCAGCTCACCCGGGACACCCGGGACTGAAGCTTTCTTT. This gives the protein CASSPGTPGTEAFF. The V call is TRBV18, the J call TRBJ1-1, with a tentative D call TRBD1 (6 bases). The CDR3 sequence is 14 residues long. Germline CDR1 and CDR2: KGHSH and LQKENI. Trimming shortened V by 3 bases and J by 5 bases, and 13 bases separated the two germline ends.

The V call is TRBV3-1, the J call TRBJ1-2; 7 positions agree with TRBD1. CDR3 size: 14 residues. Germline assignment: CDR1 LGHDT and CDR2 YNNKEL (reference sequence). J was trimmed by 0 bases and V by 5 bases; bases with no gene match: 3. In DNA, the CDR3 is TGTGCCAGCAGCGTACAGGGGCCTAACTATGGCTACACCTTC. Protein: CASSVQGPNYGYTF.

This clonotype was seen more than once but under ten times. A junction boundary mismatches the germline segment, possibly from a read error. The CDR3 loop is CASSPNRDPGNDF. Here the CDR3 DNA reads TGTGCCAGCTCACCGAATCGGGACCCCGGGAATGACTTC. The gene calls are TRBV18 and TRBJ2-4; D may match TRBD1 or TRBD2 (5 bases each). The CDR3 consists of 13 residues. CDR1 is KGHSH, CDR2 LQKENI, per germline.

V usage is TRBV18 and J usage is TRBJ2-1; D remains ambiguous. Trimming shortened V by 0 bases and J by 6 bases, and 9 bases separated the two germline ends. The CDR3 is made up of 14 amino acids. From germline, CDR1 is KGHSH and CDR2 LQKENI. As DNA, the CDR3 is TGTGCCAGCTCACCACCGTGGGGTGGCAATGAGCAGTTCTTC. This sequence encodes CASSPPWGGNEQFF. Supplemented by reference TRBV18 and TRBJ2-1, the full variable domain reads NAGVMQNPRHLVRRRGQEARLRCSPMKGHSHVYWYRQLPEEGLKFMVYLQKENIIDESGMPKERFSAEFPKEGPSILRIQQVVRGDSAAYFCASSPPWGGNEQFFGPGTRLTVL.

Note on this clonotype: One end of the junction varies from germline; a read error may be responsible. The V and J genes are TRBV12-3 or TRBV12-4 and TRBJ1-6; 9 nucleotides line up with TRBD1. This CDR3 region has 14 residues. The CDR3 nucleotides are TGTGCCAGCACTCTGGACAGGGGCAATTCACCCCACCACTTT. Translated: CASTLDRGNSPHHF.